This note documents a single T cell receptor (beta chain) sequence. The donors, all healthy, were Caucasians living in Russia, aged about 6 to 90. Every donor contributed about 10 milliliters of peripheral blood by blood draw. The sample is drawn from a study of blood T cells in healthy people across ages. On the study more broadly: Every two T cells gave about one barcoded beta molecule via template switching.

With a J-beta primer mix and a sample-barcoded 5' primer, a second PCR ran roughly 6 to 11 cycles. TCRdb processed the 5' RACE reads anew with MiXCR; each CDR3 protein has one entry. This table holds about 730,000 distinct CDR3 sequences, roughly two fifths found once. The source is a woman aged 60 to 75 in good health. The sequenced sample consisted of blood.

The CDR3 sequence is CASSVGQGSWANYGYTF. CDR3 bases: TGTGCCAGCAGCGTGGGACAGGGGAGTTGGGCTAACTATGGCTACACCTTC. The chain has TRBV5-8 and TRBJ1-2; TRBD1 agrees at 10 bases. CDR1 and CDR2 (germline): SGHTS, YDEGEE. The CDR3 covers 17 residues. Trimming at V came to 4 bases and at J to 0 bases, leaving 9 bases not matched to a gene.